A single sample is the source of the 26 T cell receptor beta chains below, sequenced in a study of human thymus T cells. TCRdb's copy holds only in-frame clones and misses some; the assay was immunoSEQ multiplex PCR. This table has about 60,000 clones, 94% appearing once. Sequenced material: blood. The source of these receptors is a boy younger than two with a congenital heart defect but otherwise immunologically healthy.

In DNA, the CDR3 is TGTGCCAGTAGTACCAACCCGGCAGGGGAGTATGGCTACACCTTC. Encoded protein: CASSTNPAGEYGYTF. This chain links TRBV19 with TRBJ1-2; D is possibly TRBD1 (6 bases). This CDR3 contains 15 residues. Per germline, CDR1 LNHDA and CDR2 SQIVND (reference sequence). Trimming shortened V by 4 bases and J by 5 bases, and 17 bases separated the two germline ends.

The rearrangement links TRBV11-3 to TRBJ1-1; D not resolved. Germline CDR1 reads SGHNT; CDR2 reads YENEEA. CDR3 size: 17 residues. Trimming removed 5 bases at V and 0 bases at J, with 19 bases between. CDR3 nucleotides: TGTGCCAGCAGCGGGCGGCACCTCTACTTCATGAACACTGAAGCTTTCTTT. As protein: CASSGRHLYFMNTEAFF.

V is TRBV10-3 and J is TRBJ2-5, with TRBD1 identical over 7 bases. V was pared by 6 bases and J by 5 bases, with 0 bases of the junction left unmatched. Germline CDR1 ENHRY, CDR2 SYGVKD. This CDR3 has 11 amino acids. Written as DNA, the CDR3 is TGTGCCATCAGGGACAGGGAGACCCAGTACTTC. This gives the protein CAIRDRETQYF.

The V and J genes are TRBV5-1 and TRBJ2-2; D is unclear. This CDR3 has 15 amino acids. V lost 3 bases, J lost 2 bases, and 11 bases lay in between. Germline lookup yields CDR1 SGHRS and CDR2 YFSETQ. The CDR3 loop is CASSSSQSNTGELFF. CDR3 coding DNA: TGCGCCAGCAGCTCATCCCAGAGTAACACCGGGGAGCTGTTTTTT.

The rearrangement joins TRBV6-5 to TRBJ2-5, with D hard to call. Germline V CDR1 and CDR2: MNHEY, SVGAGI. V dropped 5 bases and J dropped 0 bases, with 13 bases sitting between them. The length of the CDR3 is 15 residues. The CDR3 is CASSMGSRYQETQYF. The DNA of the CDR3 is TGTGCCAGCAGTATGGGAAGCCGGTACCAAGAGACCCAGTACTTC.

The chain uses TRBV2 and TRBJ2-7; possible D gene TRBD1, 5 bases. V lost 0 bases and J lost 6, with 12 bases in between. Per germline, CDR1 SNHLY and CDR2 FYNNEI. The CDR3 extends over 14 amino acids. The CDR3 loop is CASSEALGASEQYF. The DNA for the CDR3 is TGTGCCAGCAGTGAAGCGCTTGGGGCTTCCGAGCAGTACTTC.

The CDR3 DNA follows: TGTGCCAGCAGCTTAGGCTCCGGGGGGCGGGACGAGCAGTACTTC. It encodes CASSLGSGGRDEQYF. This chain uses TRBV7-9 with TRBJ2-7; TRBD2 might be the D (7 bases). Germline V gives CDR1 SEHNR, CDR2 FQNEAQ (reference sequence). The CDR3 covers 15 residues. The ends were cut back, 1 base at V and 5 bases at J, with 15 bases in the middle.

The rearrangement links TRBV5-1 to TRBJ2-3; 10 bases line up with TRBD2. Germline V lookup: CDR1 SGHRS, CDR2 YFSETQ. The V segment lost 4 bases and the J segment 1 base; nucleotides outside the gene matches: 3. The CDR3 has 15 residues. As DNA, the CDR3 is TGCGCCAGCAGCCCGGGGACTAGCGGCACAGATACGCAGTATTTT. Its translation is CASSPGTSGTDTQYF.

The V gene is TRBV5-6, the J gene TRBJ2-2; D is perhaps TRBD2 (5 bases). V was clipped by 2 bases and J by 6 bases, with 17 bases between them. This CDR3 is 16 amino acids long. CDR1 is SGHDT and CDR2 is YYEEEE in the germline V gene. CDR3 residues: CASSFMAGFVSGELFF. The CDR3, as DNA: TGTGCCAGCAGCTTTATGGCGGGCTTCGTATCCGGGGAGCTGTTTTTT.

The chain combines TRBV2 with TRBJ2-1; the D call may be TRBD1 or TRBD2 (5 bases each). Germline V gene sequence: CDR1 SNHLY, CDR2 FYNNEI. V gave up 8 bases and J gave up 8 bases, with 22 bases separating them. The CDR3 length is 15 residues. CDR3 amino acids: CASGLAGTVLDEQFF. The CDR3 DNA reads TGTGCCAGCGGTTTGGCAGGGACGGTCCTGGATGAGCAGTTCTTC.

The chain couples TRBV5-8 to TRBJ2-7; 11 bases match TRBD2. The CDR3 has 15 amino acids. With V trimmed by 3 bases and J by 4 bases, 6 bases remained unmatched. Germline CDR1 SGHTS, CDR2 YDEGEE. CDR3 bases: TGTGCCAGCAGCTCCGGGACTAGCGGACCATACGAGCAGTACTTC. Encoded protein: CASSSGTSGPYEQYF.

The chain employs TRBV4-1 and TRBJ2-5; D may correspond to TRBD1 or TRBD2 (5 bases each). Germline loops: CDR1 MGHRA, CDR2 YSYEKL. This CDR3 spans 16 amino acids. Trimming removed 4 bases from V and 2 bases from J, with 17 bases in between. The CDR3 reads CASSRIVGTAQETQYF. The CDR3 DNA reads TGCGCCAGCAGCCGAATTGTCGGGACGGCTCAAGAGACCCAGTACTTC.

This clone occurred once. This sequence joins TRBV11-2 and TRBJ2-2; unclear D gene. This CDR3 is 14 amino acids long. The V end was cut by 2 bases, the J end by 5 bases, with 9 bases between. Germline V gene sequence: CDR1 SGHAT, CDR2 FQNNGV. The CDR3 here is CASSLSPVTGELFF. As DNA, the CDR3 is TGTGCCAGCAGCTTATCTCCGGTGACCGGGGAGCTGTTTTTT.

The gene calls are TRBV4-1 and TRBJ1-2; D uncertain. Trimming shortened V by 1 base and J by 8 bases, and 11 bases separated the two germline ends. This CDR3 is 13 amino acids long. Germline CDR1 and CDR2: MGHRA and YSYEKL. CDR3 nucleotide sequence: TGCGCCAGCAGCCAAGGTCGGTCGGGGGGCTACACCTTC. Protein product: CASSQGRSGGYTF.

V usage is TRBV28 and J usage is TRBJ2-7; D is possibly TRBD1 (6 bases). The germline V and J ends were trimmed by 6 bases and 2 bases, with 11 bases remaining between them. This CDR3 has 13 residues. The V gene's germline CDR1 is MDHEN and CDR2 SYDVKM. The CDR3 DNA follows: TGTGCCAGCAGAACAGGGACGGCCTACGAGCAGTACTTC. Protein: CASRTGTAYEQYF. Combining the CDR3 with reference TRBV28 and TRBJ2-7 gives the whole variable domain DVKVTQSSRYLVKRTGEKVFLECVQDMDHENMFWYRQDPGLGLRLIYFSYDVKMKEKGDIPEGYSVSREKKERFSLILESASTNQTSMYLCASRTGTAYEQYFGPGTRLTVT.

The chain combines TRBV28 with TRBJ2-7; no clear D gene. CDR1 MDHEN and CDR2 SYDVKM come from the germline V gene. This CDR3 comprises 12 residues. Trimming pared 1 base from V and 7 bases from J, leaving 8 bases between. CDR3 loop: CASSLLGSEQYF. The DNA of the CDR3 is TGTGCCAGCAGTTTATTGGGGTCGGAGCAGTACTTC.

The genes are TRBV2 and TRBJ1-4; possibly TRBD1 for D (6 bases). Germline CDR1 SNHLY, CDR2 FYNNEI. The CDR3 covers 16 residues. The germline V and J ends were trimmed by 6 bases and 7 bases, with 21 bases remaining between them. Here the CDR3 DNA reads TGTGCCAGCAGCCAACTCACCGGGACACGGAGTGAAAAACTGTTTTTT. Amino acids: CASSQLTGTRSEKLFF.

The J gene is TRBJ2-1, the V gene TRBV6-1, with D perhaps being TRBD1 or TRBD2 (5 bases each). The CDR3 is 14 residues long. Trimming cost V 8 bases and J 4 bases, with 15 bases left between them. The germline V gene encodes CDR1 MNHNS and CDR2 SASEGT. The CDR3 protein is CASCWDGDYNEQFF. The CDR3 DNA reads TGTGCCAGCTGCTGGGACGGGGATTACAATGAGCAGTTCTTC.

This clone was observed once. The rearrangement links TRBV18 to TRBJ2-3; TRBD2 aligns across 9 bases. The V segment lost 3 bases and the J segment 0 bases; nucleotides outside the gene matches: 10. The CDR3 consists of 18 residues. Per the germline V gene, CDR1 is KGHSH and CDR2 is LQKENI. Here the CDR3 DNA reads TGTGCCAGCTCACCTCTAGCGGGATCCTCCCTTAGCACAGATACGCAGTATTTT. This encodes CASSPLAGSSLSTDTQYF.

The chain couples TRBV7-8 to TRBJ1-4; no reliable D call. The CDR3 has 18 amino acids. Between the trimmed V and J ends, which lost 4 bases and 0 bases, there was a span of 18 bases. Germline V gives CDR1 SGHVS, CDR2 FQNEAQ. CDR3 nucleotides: TGTGCCAGCAGCTCAAACCAAATAGCATTTGCAACTAATGAAAAACTGTTTTTT. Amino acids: CASSSNQIAFATNEKLFF.

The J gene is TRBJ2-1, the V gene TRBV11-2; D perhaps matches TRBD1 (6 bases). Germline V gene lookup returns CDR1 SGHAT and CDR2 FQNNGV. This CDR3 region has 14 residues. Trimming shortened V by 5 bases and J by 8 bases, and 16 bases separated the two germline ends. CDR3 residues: CASSRSVQGYEQFF. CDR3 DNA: TGTGCCAGCAGCCGTAGCGTCCAGGGGTATGAGCAGTTCTTC.

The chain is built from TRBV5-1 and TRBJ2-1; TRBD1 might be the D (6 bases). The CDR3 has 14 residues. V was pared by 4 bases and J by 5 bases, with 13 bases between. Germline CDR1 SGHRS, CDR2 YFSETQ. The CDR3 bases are TGCGCCAGCAGCCCCGGACAGTCGAACAATGAGCAGTTCTTC. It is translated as CASSPGQSNNEQFF.

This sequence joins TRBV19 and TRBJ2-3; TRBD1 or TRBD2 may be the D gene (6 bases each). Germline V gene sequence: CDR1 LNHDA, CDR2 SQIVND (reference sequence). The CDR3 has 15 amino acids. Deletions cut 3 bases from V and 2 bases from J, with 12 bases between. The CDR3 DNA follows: TGTGCCAGTAGTATCTGGGGGGCTGTCACAGATACGCAGTATTTT. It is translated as CASSIWGAVTDTQYF.

CDR3 region: CASSLVGRDEQFF. In nucleotides, the CDR3 is TGTGCCAGCAGCTTGGTAGGTAGGGATGAGCAGTTCTTC. The rearrangement uses TRBV5-4 and TRBJ2-1; D gene unclear. The CDR3 has 13 amino acids. V was shortened by 0 bases and J by 8 bases, with 9 bases between the two germline ends. Germline CDR1 reads SGHNT; CDR2 reads YYREEE (reference sequence).

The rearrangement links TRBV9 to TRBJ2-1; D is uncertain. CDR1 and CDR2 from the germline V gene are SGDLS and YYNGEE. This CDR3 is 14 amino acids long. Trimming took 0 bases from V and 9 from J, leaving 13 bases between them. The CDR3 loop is CASSVVWGGSEQFF. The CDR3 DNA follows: TGTGCCAGCAGCGTAGTTTGGGGTGGTAGTGAGCAGTTCTTC.

The chain's CDR3 is CASSLELAGTNIQYF. The CDR3 nucleotides read TGTGCCAGCAGCTTAGAACTAGCGGGAACGAACATTCAGTACTTC. The V and J genes are TRBV7-2 and TRBJ2-4; 10 bases fit TRBD2. The V gene's germline CDR1 is SGHTA and CDR2 FQGNSA. This CDR3 spans 15 amino acids. Trimming at V came to 1 base and at J to 7 bases, leaving 4 bases not matched to a gene.